The 20 T cell receptor beta chains listed next were all sequenced from one sample in a study of graft-versus-host responses after intestinal transplantation. Graft samples were processed, releasing intraepithelial and lamina propria lymphocytes. The data were produced by immunoSEQ multiplex PCR, yet TCRdb's version contains in-frame clones alone and is incomplete. This sample has 25,000 to 30,000 clones, with around 83% found just once. Source: ileum tissue, taken 98 days after intestinal transplantation. The receptors come from a human patient who received an intestinal transplant, so some T cells may come from the graft donor.

The rearrangement uses TRBV5-8 and TRBJ1-2, with D possibly TRBD1 on 6 matching bases. V lost 6 bases to trimming and J lost 6 bases, with 18 bases between them. The CDR3 runs to 14 residues. CDR1 and CDR2 from the germline V gene are SGHTS and YDEGEE. This CDR3 is CASTEGGTSHGYTF. The CDR3 DNA follows: TGTGCCAGCACGGAAGGGGGGACTTCCCATGGCTACACCTTC.

The chain couples TRBV4-1 to TRBJ2-3, with D maybe TRBD2 (5 bases). Trimming cost V 1 base and J 1 base, with 15 bases left between them. Germline CDR1 MGHRA, CDR2 YSYEKL. This CDR3 spans 17 amino acids. CDR3 coding DNA: TGCGCCAGCAGCCAAGCCGGGATCGAAGGAGGCACAGATACGCAGTATTTT. It codes for CASSQAGIEGGTDTQYF.

Only a few counts were recorded for this clone. V gene TRBV4-1 combines with J gene TRBJ2-7, with 7 bases aligning to TRBD2. The J segment lost 5 bases and the V segment lost 1 base, leaving 2 bases of the junction unmatched. The CDR3 consists of 13 residues. CDR1 is MGHRA, CDR2 YSYEKL, per germline. CDR3 sequence: CASSQVGGNEQYF. CDR3 bases: TGCGCCAGCAGCCAAGTGGGAGGGAACGAGCAGTACTTC.

The chain employs TRBV6-6 and TRBJ2-1, with 8 nucleotides matching TRBD2. The CDR3 has 15 residues. In germline, CDR1 is MNHNY, CDR2 SVGAGI (reference sequence). V shed 6 bases and J 6 bases; nucleotides not matched to a gene: 10. The CDR3 bases are TGTGCCAGCAGACCCAGGAATAGCGGGGTCAATGAGCAGTTCTTC. Translated, it gives CASRPRNSGVNEQFF.

The V call is TRBV18, the J call TRBJ2-7, with unresolved D. Germline CDR1 KGHSH, CDR2 LQKENI. Between the trimmed V and J ends, which lost 0 bases and 4 bases, there was a span of 10 bases. The CDR3 sequence is 14 residues long. CDR3 sequence: CASSPPGQAYEQYF. The CDR3, as DNA: TGTGCCAGCTCACCACCCGGGCAGGCGTACGAGCAGTACTTC.

This rearrangement joins TRBV5-6 to TRBJ2-7; D possibly corresponds to TRBD1 (6 bases). The CDR3 covers 16 residues. Germline V gives CDR1 SGHDT, CDR2 YYEEEE. Trimming cost V 4 bases and J 3 bases, with 20 bases left between them. The CDR3 is CASSGGLGQNLYEQYF. DNA of the CDR3: TGTGCCAGCAGCGGGGGCTTAGGACAGAACCTCTACGAGCAGTACTTC.

This clone was recorded once. The gene calls are TRBV10-2 and TRBJ1-6; a weak D match, TRBD1 (5 bases). The CDR3 contains 17 residues. Trimming took off 4 bases at V and 0 bases at J, with 13 bases between the two ends. The germline CDR1 and CDR2 sequences are WSHSY and SAAADI. This CDR3 reads CASSAGTVSSYNSPLHF. The DNA of the CDR3 is TGCGCCAGCAGTGCCGGGACGGTCAGCTCCTATAATTCACCCCTCCACTTT.

This clone was found a few times. CDR3 DNA: TGCGCCAGCAGCTTGGCAGCGGGACAGGGCGGAAACACCATATATTTT. Amino acid sequence: CASSLAAGQGGNTIYF. J is TRBJ1-3 and V is TRBV5-1; TRBD1 aligns across 9 bases. The CDR3 spans 16 residues. In germline, CDR1 is SGHRS, CDR2 YFSETQ. V was pared by 0 bases and J by 4 bases, with 5 bases of the junction left unmatched.

This CDR3 is CASSFPGSTDTQYF. CDR3 bases: TGTGCCAGCAGTTTTCCGGGGAGCACAGATACGCAGTATTTT. The chain recombines TRBV27 with TRBJ2-3, with D possibly TRBD2 on 5 matching bases. Germline V gives CDR1 MNHEY, CDR2 SMNVEV (reference sequence). This CDR3 spans 14 amino acids. Trimming removed 3 bases at V and 0 bases at J, with 7 bases between.

This clone was seen more than once but under ten times. CDR3 nucleotide sequence: TGCGCCAGCAGCGCCCCTAGCGGGGGTGGCACCGGGGAGCTGTTTTTT. Protein: CASSAPSGGGTGELFF. V gene TRBV5-1 combines with J gene TRBJ2-2, with 10 bases that match TRBD2. Germline-derived CDR1 and CDR2 are SGHRS and YFSETQ. After removal of 4 bases from V and 4 bases from J, the junction contained 7 bases not matched to a gene. This CDR3 is 16 amino acids long.

The CDR3 sequence is CASSYLVGTDTQYF. In DNA, the CDR3 is TGTGCCAGCAGTTACTTGGTTGGCACAGATACGCAGTATTTT. This chain links TRBV6-5 with TRBJ2-3; D not certain. Germline CDR1 reads MNHEY; CDR2 reads SVGAGI. The CDR3 has 14 residues. V was shortened by 1 base and J by 1 base, with 6 bases between the two germline ends.

This clone was recorded once. The rearrangement links TRBV4-1 to TRBJ1-2, with TRBD1 identical over 9 bases. From germline, CDR1 is MGHRA and CDR2 YSYEKL. This CDR3 has 14 amino acids. With 2 bases clipped from V and 6 bases from J, the junction kept 4 bases outside the gene matches. CDR3 sequence (DNA): TGCGCCAGCAGCCAACCCGACAGGGGGGATGGCTACACCTTC. Protein: CASSQPDRGDGYTF.

The chain combines TRBV5-4 with TRBJ2-7; D ambiguous. Trimming stripped 3 bases from V and 2 bases from J, with 12 bases between. Germline V CDR1 and CDR2: SGHNT, YYREEE (reference sequence). This CDR3 has 14 amino acids. CDR3: CASSYGSEAYEQYF. The CDR3 coding sequence is TGTGCCAGCAGCTACGGCTCCGAAGCCTACGAGCAGTACTTC.

This clone appeared a single time. This chain uses TRBV2 with TRBJ2-7; D could derive from TRBD1 or TRBD2 (5 bases each). CDR3 length: 14 residues. V was clipped by 6 bases and J by 5 bases, with 17 bases between them. The germline V gene has CDR1 SNHLY and CDR2 FYNNEI. CDR3 nucleotides: TGTGCCAGCAGGGCCCCGGGACGGCTCAACGAGCAGTACTTC. Protein sequence: CASRAPGRLNEQYF.

J is TRBJ1-1 and V is TRBV5-1, with D maybe TRBD1 (5 bases). The CDR3 totals 14 residues. Germline-derived CDR1 and CDR2 are SGHRS and YFSETQ. Trimming took 0 bases from V and 3 from J, leaving 9 bases between them. In DNA form, the CDR3 reads TGCGCCAGCAGCTTGGACAGGATCTACACTGAAGCTTTCTTT. Translating gives CASSLDRIYTEAFF.

The genes are TRBV6-1 and TRBJ2-5; TRBD2 might be the D (6 bases). Germline V gene lookup returns CDR1 MNHNS and CDR2 SASEGT. Trimming stripped 5 bases from V and 5 bases from J, with 18 bases between. This CDR3 region has 15 residues. Here the CDR3 reads CASSRDSLGRETQYF. The CDR3 coding sequence is TGTGCCAGCAGTCGGGACTCCTTAGGACGGGAGACCCAGTACTTC.

This clone has a single count. This chain uses TRBV14 with TRBJ2-5; D could derive from TRBD1 or TRBD2 (5 bases each). The CDR3 has 16 amino acids. Germline CDR1 and CDR2: SGHDN and FVKESK. Trimming took off 3 bases at V and 1 base at J, with 15 bases between the two ends. The CDR3 reads CASSHQRGTGQETQYF. As DNA, the CDR3 is TGTGCCAGCAGCCATCAGAGGGGCACGGGCCAAGAGACCCAGTACTTC.

The chain employs TRBV7-2 and TRBJ2-5; 10 nucleotides agree with TRBD2. Per germline, CDR1 SGHTA and CDR2 FQGNSA. The CDR3 loop spans 15 amino acids. Losses at the gene ends were 2 bases for V and 6 bases for J; bases not matched to a gene: 6. CDR3 bases: TGTGCCAGCAGCTTACAGACTAGCGGGCGAAAGACCCAGTACTTC. Residues: CASSLQTSGRKTQYF.

The V call is TRBV4-1, the J call TRBJ2-5; either TRBD1 or TRBD2 may supply D (5 bases each). The V end was cut by 5 bases, the J end by 3 bases, with 13 bases between. Germline V gene lookup returns CDR1 MGHRA and CDR2 YSYEKL. The CDR3 has 14 residues. CDR3 DNA sequence: TGCGCCAGCAGCACAGGTTCCGGGGAAGAGACCCAGTACTTC. Its translation is CASSTGSGEETQYF.

The CDR3 region is CASSLEEGPDSPLHF. The CDR3 DNA reads TGTGCCAGCAGCTTGGAGGAGGGGCCAGATTCACCCCTCCACTTT. This chain uses TRBV5-6 with TRBJ1-6; D may be TRBD1 (5 bases). There are 15 residues in the CDR3. Germline CDR1 and CDR2: SGHDT and YYEEEE. V lost 0 bases, J lost 8 bases, and 12 bases lay in between.